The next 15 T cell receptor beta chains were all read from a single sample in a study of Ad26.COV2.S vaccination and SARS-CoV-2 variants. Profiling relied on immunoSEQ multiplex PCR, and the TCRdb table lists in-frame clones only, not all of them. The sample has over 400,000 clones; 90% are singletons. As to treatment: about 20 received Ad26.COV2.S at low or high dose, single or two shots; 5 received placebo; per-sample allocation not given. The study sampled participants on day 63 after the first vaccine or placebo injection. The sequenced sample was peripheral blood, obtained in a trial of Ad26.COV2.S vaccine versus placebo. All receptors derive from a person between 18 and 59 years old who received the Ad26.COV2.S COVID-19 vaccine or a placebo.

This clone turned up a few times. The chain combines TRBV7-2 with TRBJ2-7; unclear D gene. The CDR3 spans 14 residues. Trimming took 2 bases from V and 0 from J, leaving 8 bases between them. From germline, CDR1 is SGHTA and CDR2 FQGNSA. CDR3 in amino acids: CASSLLRNSYEQYF. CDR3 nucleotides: TGTGCCAGCAGCTTACTGCGGAACTCCTACGAGCAGTACTTC.

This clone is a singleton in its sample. CDR3 residues: CATSGGQGSSGNTIYF. In DNA, the CDR3 is TGTGCCACCAGTGGGGGACAGGGGAGCTCTGGAAACACCATATATTTT. The gene calls are TRBV24-1 and TRBJ1-3, with 10 bases identical to TRBD1. CDR1 is KGHDR and CDR2 is SFDVKD in the germline V gene. The CDR3 is made up of 16 amino acids. The trim removed 5 bases at V and 0 bases at J, leaving 3 bases unmatched.

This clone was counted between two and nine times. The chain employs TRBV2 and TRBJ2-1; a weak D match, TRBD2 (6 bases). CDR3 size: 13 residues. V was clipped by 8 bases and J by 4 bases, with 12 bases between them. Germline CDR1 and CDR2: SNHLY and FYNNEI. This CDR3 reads CASGRDRYNEQFF. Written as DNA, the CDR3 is TGTGCCAGCGGGCGGGATCGGTACAATGAGCAGTTCTTC.

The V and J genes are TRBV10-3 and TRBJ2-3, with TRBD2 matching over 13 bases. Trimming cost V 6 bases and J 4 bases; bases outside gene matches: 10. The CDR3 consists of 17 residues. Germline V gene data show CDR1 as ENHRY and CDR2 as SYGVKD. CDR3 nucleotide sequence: TGTGCCATCAGACTAACAACTAGCGGGAGGGCCCCAGATACGCAGTATTTT. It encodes CAIRLTTSGRAPDTQYF.

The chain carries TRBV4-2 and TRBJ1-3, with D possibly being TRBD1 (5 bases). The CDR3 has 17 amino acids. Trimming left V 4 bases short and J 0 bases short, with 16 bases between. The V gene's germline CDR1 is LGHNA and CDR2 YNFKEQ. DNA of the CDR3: TGTGCCAGCAGCCGTGAACTGGGGGTTTTCTCTGGAAACACCATATATTTT. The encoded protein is CASSRELGVFSGNTIYF.

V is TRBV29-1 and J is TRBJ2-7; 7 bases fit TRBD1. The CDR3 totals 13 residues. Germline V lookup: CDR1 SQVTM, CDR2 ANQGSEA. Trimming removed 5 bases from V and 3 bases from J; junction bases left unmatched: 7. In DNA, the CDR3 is TGCAGCGTTTCGGGACAGATTAACTACGAGCAGTACTTC. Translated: CSVSGQINYEQYF.

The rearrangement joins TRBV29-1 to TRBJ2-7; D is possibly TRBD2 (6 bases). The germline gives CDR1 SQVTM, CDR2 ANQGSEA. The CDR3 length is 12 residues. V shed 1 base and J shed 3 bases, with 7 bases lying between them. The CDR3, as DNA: TGCAGCGTTGAAGGGGGGGTCTACGAGCAGTACTTC. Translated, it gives CSVEGGVYEQYF.

CDR3 coding DNA: TGTGCCAGCAGCTTATTCAACCAGGGCACCGGGGAGCTGTTTTTT. Translation: CASSLFNQGTGELFF. The chain uses TRBV5-6 and TRBJ2-2, with D maybe TRBD1 (5 bases). With 2 bases removed from V and 4 bases from J, the gap between germline ends came to 12 bases. The CDR3 consists of 15 residues. Germline CDR1 is SGHDT and CDR2 is YYEEEE. The entire variable domain, with the rest obtained from reference TRBV5-6 and TRBJ2-2, is as follows: DAGVTQSPTHLIKTRGQQVTLRCSPKSGHDTVSWYQQALGQGPQFIFQYYEEEERQRGNFPDRFSGHQFPNYSSELNVNALLLGDSALYLCASSLFNQGTGELFFGEGSRLTVL.

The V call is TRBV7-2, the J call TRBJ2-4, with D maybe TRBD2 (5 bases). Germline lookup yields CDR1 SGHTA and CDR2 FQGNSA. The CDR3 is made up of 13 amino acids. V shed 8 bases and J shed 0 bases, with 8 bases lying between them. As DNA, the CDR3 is TGTGCCAGCGGTGGAGGAGCCAAAAACATTCAGTACTTC. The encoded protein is CASGGGAKNIQYF.

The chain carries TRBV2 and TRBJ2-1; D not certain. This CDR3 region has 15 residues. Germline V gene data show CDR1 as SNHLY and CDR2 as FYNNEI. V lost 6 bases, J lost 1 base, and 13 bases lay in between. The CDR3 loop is CASSDDFESYNEQFF. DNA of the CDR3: TGTGCCAGCAGCGACGACTTCGAGTCCTACAATGAGCAGTTCTTC.

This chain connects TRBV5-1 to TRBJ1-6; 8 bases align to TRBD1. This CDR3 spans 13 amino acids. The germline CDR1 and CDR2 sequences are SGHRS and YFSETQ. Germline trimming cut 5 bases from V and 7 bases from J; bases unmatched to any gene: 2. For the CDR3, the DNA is TGCGCCAGCAGGGGACAGGACAATTCACCCCTCCACTTT. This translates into CASRGQDNSPLHF. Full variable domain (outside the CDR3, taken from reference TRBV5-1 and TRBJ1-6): KAGVTQTPRYLIKTRGQQVTLSCSPISGHRSVSWYQQTPGQGLQFLFEYFSETQRNKGNFPGRFSGRQFSNSRSEMNVSTLELGDSALYLCASRGQDNSPLHFGNGTRLTVT.

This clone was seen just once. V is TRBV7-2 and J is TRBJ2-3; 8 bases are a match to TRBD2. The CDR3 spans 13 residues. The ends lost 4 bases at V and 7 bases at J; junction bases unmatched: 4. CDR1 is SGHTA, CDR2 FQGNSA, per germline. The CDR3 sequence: CASSYTSGNTQYF. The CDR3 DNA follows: TGTGCCAGCAGCTATACTAGCGGAAATACGCAGTATTTT.

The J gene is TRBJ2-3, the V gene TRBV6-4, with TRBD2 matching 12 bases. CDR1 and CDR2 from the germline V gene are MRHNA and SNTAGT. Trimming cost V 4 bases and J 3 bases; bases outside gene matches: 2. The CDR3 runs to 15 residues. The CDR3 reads CASSATSGRTDTQYF. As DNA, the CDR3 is TGTGCCAGCAGTGCGACTAGCGGGAGAACAGATACGCAGTATTTT.

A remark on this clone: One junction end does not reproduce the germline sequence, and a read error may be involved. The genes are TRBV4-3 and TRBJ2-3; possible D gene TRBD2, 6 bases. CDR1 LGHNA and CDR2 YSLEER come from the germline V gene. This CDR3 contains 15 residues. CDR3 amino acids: CTSSQDRGNADTQYF. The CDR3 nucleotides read TGCACCAGCAGCCAAGATCGGGGGAACGCAGATACGCAGTATTTT.

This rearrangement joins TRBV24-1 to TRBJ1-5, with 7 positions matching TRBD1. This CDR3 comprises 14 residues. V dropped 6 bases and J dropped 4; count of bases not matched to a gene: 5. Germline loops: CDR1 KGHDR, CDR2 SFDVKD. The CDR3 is CATSKGAVNQPQHF. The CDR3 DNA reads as TGTGCCACCAGTAAGGGGGCTGTGAATCAGCCCCAGCATTTT.